This T cell receptor beta chain was observed in a study of cytomegalovirus exposure and HLA in healthy donors. Study information: In an early release, HLA-typed donors contributed some 80 million unique TCR sequences. General observations from the study: Rare TCR sequences predominated, though certain public TCRs were found in many donors. From TCR beta sequences, most subjects' HLA-A and HLA-B alleles were reportedly predicted accurately.

The V end lost 5 bases, the J end lost 6 bases, and 17 bases lay between the germline ends. Germline CDR1 SGHAT, CDR2 FQDESV (reference sequence). This CDR3 has 15 residues. With regard to this clone: Its antigen remains unidentified.

PCR was performed using 60 Vbeta and 13 Jbeta primers. TCRdb's table, derived via immunoSEQ multiplex PCR, lists solely in-frame clones and lacks some. In the table there are around 80,000 clones, roughly 65% of which are singletons. This TCR was sampled from a male donor in good health and CMV-seropositive. The sample was PBMCs. The chain combines TRBV11-1 with TRBJ2-1; tentatively, D is TRBD2 (5 bases). The CDR3 loop reads CASSAGITYGNEQFF. The DNA for the CDR3 is TGTGCCAGCAGCGCCGGGATTACTTACGGCAATGAGCAGTTCTTC. Full variable domain (missing parts from reference TRBV11-1 and TRBJ2-1): EAEVAQSPRYKITEKSQAVAFWCDPISGHATLYWYRQILGQGPELLVQFQDESVVDDSQLPKDRFSAERLKGVDSTLKIQPAELGDSAMYLCASSAGITYGNEQFFGPGTRLTVL.